One and the same sample provided the 11 T cell receptor beta chains below, sequenced in a study of beta chain features in type 1 diabetes. Findings of the study overall: TCRB CDR3s were moderately but significantly shorter in Type 1 diabetes patients in all four CD4+ subsets.

Their antigen targets remain unknown. The investigators reverse transcribed all of the isolated RNA, so they sequenced expressed TCRB transcripts. TCRdb's table, derived via immunoSEQ multiplex PCR, lists solely in-frame clones and lacks some. The sample yields 500,000 to 850,000 clones, over 12% seen once. The sequenced material came from naive CD4+ T cells from blood. These receptors were obtained from a young man with type 1 diabetes.

This chain links TRBV29-1 with TRBJ1-1, with D hard to call. With 1 base removed from V and 1 base from J, the gap between germline ends came to 7 bases. The CDR3 runs to 13 residues. The germline V gene encodes CDR1 SQVTM and CDR2 ANQGSEA. The CDR3 protein is CSVEVHENTEAFF. For the CDR3, the DNA is TGCAGCGTTGAAGTACACGAGAACACTGAAGCTTTCTTT.

The rearrangement joins TRBV15 to TRBJ2-3; tentatively, D is TRBD2 (5 bases). Germline lookup yields CDR1 LNHNV and CDR2 YYDKDF (reference sequence). The CDR3 has 17 residues. Trimming shortened V by 1 base and J by 4 bases, and 18 bases separated the two germline ends. CDR3 in DNA: TGTGCCACCAGCAGAGCCCGGGAAGTTTACGTAGCAGATACGCAGTATTTT. Translated: CATSRAREVYVADTQYF.

This chain joins TRBV5-6 and TRBJ2-7, with D maybe TRBD1 (6 bases). CDR1 is SGHDT, CDR2 YYEEEE, per germline. This CDR3 is built from 15 residues. V was shortened by 4 bases and J by 5 bases, with 19 bases between the two germline ends. The CDR3 reads CASSRLQGLADEQYF. The CDR3 DNA reads as TGTGCCAGCAGCCGATTACAGGGCCTAGCAGACGAGCAGTACTTC.

The chain has TRBV6-6 and TRBJ1-5; TRBD1 matches at 7 bases. Trimming removed 6 bases from V and 3 bases from J; junction bases left unmatched: 11. This CDR3 is built from 16 residues. Germline values: CDR1 MNHNY, CDR2 SVGAGI (reference sequence). CDR3 DNA sequence: TGTGCCAGCAGCCTTTCTGGGACAGCTGACAATCAGCCCCAGCATTTT. This codes for CASSLSGTADNQPQHF.

This clone appeared a few times. The chain carries TRBV30 and TRBJ1-4; 8 bases are a match to TRBD1. J lost 8 bases, V lost 3 bases, and 2 bases had no gene match. This CDR3 has 12 amino acids. Germline values: CDR1 GTSNPN, CDR2 SVGIG (reference sequence). The CDR3 is CAWRQGEEKLFF. CDR3 sequence (DNA): TGTGCCTGGAGACAGGGGGAAGAAAAACTGTTTTTT.

The rearrangement uses TRBV20-1 and TRBJ1-1; D not resolved. The V gene's germline CDR1 is DFQATT and CDR2 SNEGSKA (reference sequence). The CDR3 loop spans 10 amino acids. V lost 2 bases, J lost 6 bases, and 4 bases lay in between. CDR3 sequence: CSARSAEAFF. CDR3 coding DNA: TGCAGTGCTAGATCCGCTGAAGCTTTCTTT.

This clone appeared a few times. The rearrangement joins TRBV18 to TRBJ1-1; 7 bases map to TRBD1. V dropped 2 bases and J dropped 0; count of bases not matched to a gene: 6. The CDR3 is 16 residues long. Germline loops: CDR1 KGHSH, CDR2 LQKENI. The CDR3 loop is CASSPYGDSLNTEAFF. The DNA of the CDR3 is TGTGCCAGCTCACCATACGGGGACAGCCTGAACACTGAAGCTTTCTTT.

The chain is built from TRBV7-2 and TRBJ2-5; weak D call: TRBD2 (5 bases). CDR3 length: 14 residues. Germline V lookup: CDR1 SGHTA, CDR2 FQGNSA. V was trimmed by 1 base and J by 9 bases, leaving 15 bases between them. The CDR3 is CASSLGRAQRAQYF. As DNA, the CDR3 is TGTGCCAGCAGCTTAGGGCGGGCGCAGAGGGCCCAGTACTTC. Full variable domain (outside the CDR3, taken from reference TRBV7-2 and TRBJ2-5): GAGVSQSPSNKVTEKGKDVELRCDPISGHTALYWYRQSLGQGLEFLIYFQGNSAPDKSGLPSDRFSAERTGGSVSTLTIQRTQQEDSAVYLCASSLGRAQRAQYFGPGTRLLVL.

The V call is TRBV28, the J call TRBJ2-3; D possibly uses TRBD1 or TRBD2 (6 bases each). This CDR3 spans 15 amino acids. V dropped 4 bases and J dropped 3 bases, with 14 bases sitting between them. Germline loops: CDR1 MDHEN, CDR2 SYDVKM. The CDR3 reads CASSSGALGTDTQYF. The CDR3, as DNA: TGTGCCAGCAGTTCGGGGGCGTTGGGGACAGATACGCAGTATTTT.

This clone was observed a handful of times. The chain uses TRBV7-2 and TRBJ2-1; unclear D gene. Looked up from germline, CDR1 is SGHTA and CDR2 is FQGNSA. The CDR3 spans 13 residues. V was shortened by 4 bases and J by 9 bases, with 13 bases between the two germline ends. For the CDR3, the DNA is TGTGCCAGCAGCTCTTTGGGTTGGGGTGAGCAGTTCTTC. Amino acid sequence: CASSSLGWGEQFF.

This clone has a handful of counts. The chain combines TRBV25-1 with TRBJ1-4; D unresolved. Germline-derived CDR1 and CDR2 are MGHDK and SYGVNS. This CDR3 contains 15 residues. Trimming stripped 3 bases from V and 4 bases from J, with 12 bases between. The CDR3 spells CASSDYSRDNEKLFF. The CDR3 bases are TGTGCCAGCAGTGACTACAGCAGAGATAATGAAAAACTGTTTTTT. The complete variable domain, with remaining parts taken from reference TRBV25-1 and TRBJ1-4, reads EADIYQTPRYLVIGTGKKITLECSQTMGHDKMYWYQQDPGMELHLIHYSYGVNSTEKGDLSSESTVSRIRTEHFPLTLESARPSHTSQYLCASSDYSRDNEKLFFGSGTQLSVL.